The 4 T cell receptor beta chains below come from one sample, sequenced in a study of neurological immune-mediated disorders. TCRdb analysed the 5' RACE reads with MiXCR anew, one entry per CDR3 protein. The data show tens of thousands of distinct CDR3 sequences, roughly 2.5% seen once. Sequencing used PBMCs. These receptors were taken from a man aged 45-65 years with multiple sclerosis.

This clonotype was recorded at least ten times. The gene calls are TRBV6-4 and TRBJ1-2, with a possible D match to TRBD1 (6 bases). This CDR3 is 16 amino acids long. The V and J ends lost 3 bases and 3 bases respectively, with 17 bases between them. Germline-derived CDR1 and CDR2 are MRHNA and SNTAGT. Here the CDR3 DNA reads TGTGCCAGCAGTGAGGTGGCCGACAGGACCTACTATGGCTACACCTTC. Protein sequence: CASSEVADRTYYGYTF.

This clonotype was recorded at least ten times. J is TRBJ2-1 and V is TRBV7-2; 13 bases fit TRBD2. Trimming took 1 base from V and 12 from J; bases not matched to a gene: 3. The CDR3 covers 14 residues. Germline-derived CDR1 and CDR2 are SGHTA and FQGNSA. The CDR3 DNA reads as TGTGCCAGCAGCTTAGGACTAGCGGGGGGAACGCAGTTCTTC. Translating it yields CASSLGLAGGTQFF.

This clonotype has at least ten counts. This rearrangement joins TRBV4-3 to TRBJ2-3, with 16 nucleotides matching TRBD2. V lost 0 bases and J lost 8; bases outside the gene matches: 8. This CDR3 is built from 18 residues. Germline CDR1 reads LGHNA; CDR2 reads YSLEER. The CDR3 DNA is TGCGCCAGCAGCCAAGATACGGGGACTAGCGGGGGGGCGGGTACGCAGTATTTT. Its translation: CASSQDTGTSGGAGTQYF.

This clonotype was counted at least ten times. The V gene is TRBV9, the J gene TRBJ2-3; no definite D call. The V and J ends lost 3 bases and 6 bases respectively, with 8 bases between them. This CDR3 contains 12 residues. From germline, CDR1 is SGDLS and CDR2 YYNGEE. The CDR3 DNA sequence: TGTGCCAGCAGCGCAGTGGGGGATACGCAGTATTTT. Encoded protein: CASSAVGDTQYF.